Shown below are 10 T cell receptor beta chains from a single sample sequenced in a study of T cell changes during pregnancy in multiple sclerosis. Sequencing was performed with immunoSEQ multiplex PCR; in TCRdb, only in-frame clones are kept and a portion is missing. The sample includes about 45,000 clones, 95% to 96% of them seen just once. This specimen was peripheral blood, taken in the second trimester of pregnancy. The receptor source for this set is a female donor with multiple sclerosis, enrolled in a pregnancy study.

This chain uses TRBV5-1 with TRBJ2-1; D is perhaps TRBD2 (6 bases). The CDR3 consists of 13 residues. Trimming stripped 5 bases from V and 6 bases from J, with 12 bases between. From germline, CDR1 is SGHRS and CDR2 YFSETQ. The CDR3 DNA reads TGCGCCAGCAGTACCCAGGGAGGCAATGAGCAGTTCTTC. Translated: CASSTQGGNEQFF. Full variable domain (outside the CDR3, taken from reference TRBV5-1 and TRBJ2-1): KAGVTQTPRYLIKTRGQQVTLSCSPISGHRSVSWYQQTPGQGLQFLFEYFSETQRNKGNFPGRFSGRQFSNSRSEMNVSTLELGDSALYLCASSTQGGNEQFFGPGTRLTVL.

The V gene is TRBV6-1, the J gene TRBJ2-1, with 12 bases aligning to TRBD2. This CDR3 spans 16 amino acids. Per the germline V gene, CDR1 is MNHNS and CDR2 is SASEGT. Trimming cost V 3 bases and J 8 bases; bases outside gene matches: 8. The CDR3 region is CASSDTSGGPSDEQFF. The DNA of the CDR3 is TGTGCCAGCAGTGATACTAGCGGGGGGCCATCGGATGAGCAGTTCTTC.

This chain uses TRBV28 with TRBJ2-1; no definite D call. Germline V gene data show CDR1 as MDHEN and CDR2 as SYDVKM. The CDR3 contains 14 residues. V gave up 7 bases and J gave up 10 bases, with 20 bases separating them. The DNA for the CDR3 is TGTGCCAGCACCTCCCTCAGGTACCGATGGGAGCAGTTCTTC. Translation gives CASTSLRYRWEQFF.

This clone ranks as medium-sized. The V gene is TRBV19, the J gene TRBJ1-1, with TRBD1 as a possible D gene (5 bases). Deletions cut 7 bases from V and 7 bases from J, with 19 bases between. Germline CDR1 LNHDA, CDR2 SQIVND (reference sequence). The CDR3 has 14 amino acids. CDR3 sequence reads: CASTPGGYVNEAFF. In nucleotides, the CDR3 is TGTGCCAGTACCCCCGGGGGGTATGTGAATGAAGCTTTCTTT. Using reference TRBV19 and TRBJ1-1 for the parts outside the CDR3, the full variable domain is DGGITQSPKYLFRKEGQNVTLSCEQNLNHDAMYWYRQDPGQGLRLIYYSQIVNDFQKGDIAEGYSVSREKKESFPLTVTSAQKNPTAFYLCASTPGGYVNEAFFGQGTRLTVV.

The CDR3 sequence is CASSVGRVPPYEQYF. Written as DNA, the CDR3 is TGTGCCAGCAGCGTTGGGAGGGTACCTCCCTACGAGCAGTACTTC. J is TRBJ2-7 and V is TRBV9; 7 nucleotides match TRBD2. The V gene end was trimmed by 2 bases and the J gene end by 2 bases; junction bases not matched to a gene: 7. This CDR3 is built from 15 residues. Germline V gives CDR1 SGDLS, CDR2 YYNGEE.

V usage is TRBV4-2 and J usage is TRBJ2-3, with a possible D match to TRBD2 (6 bases). Germline values: CDR1 LGHNA, CDR2 YNFKEQ. V lost 4 bases to trimming and J lost 3 bases, with 17 bases between them. This CDR3 region has 16 residues. The CDR3 reads CASSPDGGAGTDTQYF. The CDR3 DNA sequence: TGTGCCAGCAGCCCAGACGGAGGCGCGGGGACAGATACGCAGTATTTT.

This sequence joins TRBV13 and TRBJ2-1, with 8 bases aligning to TRBD2. This CDR3 comprises 15 residues. With 0 bases clipped from V and 9 bases from J, the junction kept 7 bases outside the gene matches. CDR1 is PRHDT and CDR2 is FYEKMQ in the germline V gene (reference sequence). The CDR3 sequence is CASSLGTGGASEQFF. CDR3 coding DNA: TGTGCCAGCAGCTTAGGAACGGGAGGGGCGAGTGAGCAGTTCTTC.

This chain's CDR3 is CSAGREIEQFF. The CDR3 DNA reads as TGCAGTGCCGGGAGGGAAATCGAGCAGTTCTTC. The chain links TRBV20-1 to TRBJ2-1; 8 bases line up with TRBD2. The germline V gene encodes CDR1 DFQATT and CDR2 SNEGSKA (reference sequence). V lost 6 bases to trimming and J lost 10 bases; unmatched junction nucleotides: 5. The CDR3 loop spans 11 amino acids.

V is TRBV2 and J is TRBJ1-5; D is perhaps TRBD1 (5 bases). Germline V lookup: CDR1 SNHLY, CDR2 FYNNEI. The CDR3 loop spans 13 amino acids. V lost 11 bases to trimming and J lost 7 bases, with 18 bases between them. The CDR3 region has the DNA TGTGCCTCCTCGACTCAGGGAGGGCAGCCCCAGCATTTT. Translated: CASSTQGGQPQHF.

The V call is TRBV18, the J call TRBJ2-3; 8 positions agree with TRBD1. In germline, CDR1 is KGHSH, CDR2 LQKENI. The CDR3 runs 15 residues. The ends lost 6 bases at V and 3 bases at J; junction bases unmatched: 8. In DNA form, the CDR3 reads TGTGCCAGCTCCCCAACAGGGGGTAAAACAGATACGCAGTATTTT. It yields the protein CASSPTGGKTDTQYF.